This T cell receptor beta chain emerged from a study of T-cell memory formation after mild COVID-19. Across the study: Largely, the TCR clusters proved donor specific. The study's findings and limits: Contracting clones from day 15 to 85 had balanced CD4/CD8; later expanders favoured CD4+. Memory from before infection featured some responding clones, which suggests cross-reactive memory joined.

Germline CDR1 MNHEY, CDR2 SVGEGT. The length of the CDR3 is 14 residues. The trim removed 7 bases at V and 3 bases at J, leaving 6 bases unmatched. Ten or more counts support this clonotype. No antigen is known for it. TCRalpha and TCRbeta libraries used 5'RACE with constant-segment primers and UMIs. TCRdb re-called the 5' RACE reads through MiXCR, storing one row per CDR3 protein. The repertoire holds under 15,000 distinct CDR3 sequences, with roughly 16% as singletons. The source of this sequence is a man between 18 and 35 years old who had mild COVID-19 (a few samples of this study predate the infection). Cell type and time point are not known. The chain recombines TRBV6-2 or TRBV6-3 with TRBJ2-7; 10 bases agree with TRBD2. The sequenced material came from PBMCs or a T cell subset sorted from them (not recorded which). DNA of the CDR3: TGTGCCAGCAATAATCTAGCGGGGGACTACGAGCAGTACTTC. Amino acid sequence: CASNNLAGDYEQYF.